The 2 T cell receptor beta chains reported below all come from one sample, sequenced in a study of T cell responses to AZD1222 COVID-19 vaccine. The protocol was immunoSEQ multiplex PCR, while the TCRdb copy is restricted to in-frame clones and leaves out a portion. Of about 120,000 clones in the sample, about 89% were seen once. Sequenced material: peripheral blood, taken 28 days after the second AZD1222 dose. These receptors all come from an adult who received the AZD1222 COVID-19 vaccine.

The chain links TRBV10-1 to TRBJ2-1; 12 nucleotides agree with TRBD1. Germline-derived CDR1 and CDR2 are WNHNN and SYGVQD (reference sequence). The CDR3 loop spans 15 amino acids. V lost 8 bases, J lost 7 bases, and 9 bases stayed unmatched. The DNA of the CDR3 is TGCGCCAGCTCCCCGGGACAGGGGGCGCAGAATGAGCAGTTCTTC. Protein product: CASSPGQGAQNEQFF.

The gene calls are TRBV27 and TRBJ2-7, with D tentatively TRBD1 (6 bases). V shed 3 bases and J shed 3 bases, with 15 bases lying between them. Germline CDR1 reads MNHEY; CDR2 reads SMNVEV (reference sequence). There are 15 residues in the CDR3. CDR3 sequence: CASSLSGTRLYEQYF. The CDR3, as DNA: TGTGCCAGCAGTTTGTCCGGGACAAGGCTCTACGAGCAGTACTTC.